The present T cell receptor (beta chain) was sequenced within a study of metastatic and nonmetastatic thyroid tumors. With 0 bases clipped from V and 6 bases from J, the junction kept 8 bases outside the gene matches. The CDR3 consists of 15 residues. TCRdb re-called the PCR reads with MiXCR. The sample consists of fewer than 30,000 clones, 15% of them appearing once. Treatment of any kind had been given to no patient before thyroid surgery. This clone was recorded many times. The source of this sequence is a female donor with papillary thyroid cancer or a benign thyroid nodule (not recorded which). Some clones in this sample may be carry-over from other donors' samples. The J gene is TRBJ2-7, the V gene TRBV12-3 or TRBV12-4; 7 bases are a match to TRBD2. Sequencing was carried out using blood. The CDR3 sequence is CASSLAGAGAGEQYF. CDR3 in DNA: TGTGCCAGCAGTTTAGCTGGGGCGGGAGCCGGCGAGCAGTACTTC.